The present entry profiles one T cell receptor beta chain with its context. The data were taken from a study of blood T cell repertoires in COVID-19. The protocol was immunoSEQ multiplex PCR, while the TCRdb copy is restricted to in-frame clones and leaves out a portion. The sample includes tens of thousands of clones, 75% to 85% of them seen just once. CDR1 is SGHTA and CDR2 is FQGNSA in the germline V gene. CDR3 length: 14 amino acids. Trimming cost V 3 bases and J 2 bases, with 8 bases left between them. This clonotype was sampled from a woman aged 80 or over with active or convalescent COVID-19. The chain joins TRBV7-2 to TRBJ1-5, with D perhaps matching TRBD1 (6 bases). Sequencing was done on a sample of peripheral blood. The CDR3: CASSFSGGNQPQHF. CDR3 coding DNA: TGTGCCAGCAGCTTTTCAGGGGGCAATCAGCCCCAGCATTTT.